The T cell receptor (beta chain) under discussion was sequenced for a study of T-cell reconstitution after alpha-beta-depleted transplantation in children. Study-level results: After transplant, at about two months, alpha-beta T cells were reportedly derived from several hundred expanded graft clones.

A TCRbeta library incorporating unique molecular identifiers was prepared. TCRdb analysed the PCR reads with MiXCR anew, one entry per CDR3 protein. Here the sample spans about 200,000 distinct CDR3 sequences, about 7% being singletons. V lost 2 bases, J lost 2 bases, and 4 bases stayed unmatched. The CDR3 loop spans 15 amino acids. Germline values: CDR1 SGHVS, CDR2 FQNEAQ. Many counts were recorded for this clonotype. The antigen is undetermined. The chain links TRBV7-8 to TRBJ2-3; 7 bases match TRBD2. The sequencing used PBMCs, collected before TCRalphabeta/CD19-depleted stem cell transplant. The TCR was taken from a boy aged 2 to 9 with acute lymphoblastic leukemia, due to receive a stem cell transplant. The CDR3 bases are TGTGCCAGCAGCTTAACTAGCGCCTACACAGATACGCAGTATTTT. It codes for CASSLTSAYTDTQYF. The variable domain in full, completed from reference TRBV7-8 and TRBJ2-3, reads GAGVSQSPRYKVAKRGQDVALRCDPISGHVSLFWYQQALGQGPEFLTYFQNEAQLDKSGLPSDRFFAERPEGSVSTLKIQRTQQEDSAVYLCASSLTSAYTDTQYFGPGTRLTVL.